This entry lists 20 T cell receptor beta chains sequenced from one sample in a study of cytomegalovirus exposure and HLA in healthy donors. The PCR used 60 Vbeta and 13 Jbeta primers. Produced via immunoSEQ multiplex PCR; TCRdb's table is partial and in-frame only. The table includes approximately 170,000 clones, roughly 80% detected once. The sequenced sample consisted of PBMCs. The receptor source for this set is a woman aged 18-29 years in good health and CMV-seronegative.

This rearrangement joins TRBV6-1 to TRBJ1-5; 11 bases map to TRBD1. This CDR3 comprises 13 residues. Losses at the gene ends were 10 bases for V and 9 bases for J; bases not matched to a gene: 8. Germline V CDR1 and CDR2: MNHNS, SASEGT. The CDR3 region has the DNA TGTGCCATCCACCGGGACAGGGGGGGGCCCCAGCATTTT. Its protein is CAIHRDRGGPQHF.

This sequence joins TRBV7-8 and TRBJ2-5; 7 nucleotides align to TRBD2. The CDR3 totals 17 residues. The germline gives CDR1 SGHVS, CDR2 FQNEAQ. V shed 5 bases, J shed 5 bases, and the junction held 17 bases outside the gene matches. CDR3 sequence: CASSPRTSFLFSETQYF. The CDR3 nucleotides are TGTGCCAGCAGCCCAAGGACTAGTTTTTTGTTTTCGGAGACCCAGTACTTC.

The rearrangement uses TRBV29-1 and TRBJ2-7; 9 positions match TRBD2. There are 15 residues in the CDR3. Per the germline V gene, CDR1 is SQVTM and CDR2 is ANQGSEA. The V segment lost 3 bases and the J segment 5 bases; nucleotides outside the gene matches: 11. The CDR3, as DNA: TGCAGCGTTGACTCGGCGGGGGGGCCTGGGAACGAGCAGTACTTC. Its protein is CSVDSAGGPGNEQYF.

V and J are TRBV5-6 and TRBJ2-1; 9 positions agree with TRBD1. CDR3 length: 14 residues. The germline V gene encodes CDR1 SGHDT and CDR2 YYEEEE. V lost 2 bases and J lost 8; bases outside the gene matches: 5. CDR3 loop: CASSFSGTGHEQFF. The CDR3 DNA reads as TGTGCCAGCAGCTTCTCCGGGACAGGGCATGAGCAGTTCTTC.

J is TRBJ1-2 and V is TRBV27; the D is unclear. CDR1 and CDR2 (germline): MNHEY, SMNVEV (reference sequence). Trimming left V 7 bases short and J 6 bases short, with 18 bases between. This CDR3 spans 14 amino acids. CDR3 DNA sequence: TGTGCCAGCAAAGCTGCGAACTCTTTGGATGGCTACACCTTC. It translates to CASKAANSLDGYTF.

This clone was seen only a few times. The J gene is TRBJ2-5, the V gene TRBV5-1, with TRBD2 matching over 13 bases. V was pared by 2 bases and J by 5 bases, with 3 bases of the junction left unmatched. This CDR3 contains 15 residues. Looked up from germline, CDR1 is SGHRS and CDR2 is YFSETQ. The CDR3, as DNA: TGCGCCAGCAGCTTTGGGACTAGCGGGATCGAGACCCAGTACTTC. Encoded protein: CASSFGTSGIETQYF.

The CDR3 protein is CASSESGGTYNEQFF. CDR3 bases: TGTGCCAGCAGCGAAAGCGGGGGAACCTACAATGAGCAGTTCTTC. This sequence joins TRBV9 and TRBJ2-1; TRBD2 matches 8 bases. Trimming cost V 3 bases and J 2 bases; bases outside gene matches: 4. The CDR3 spans 15 residues. The germline gives CDR1 SGDLS, CDR2 YYNGEE.

CDR3 DNA sequence: TGTGCCAGCAGTTTGTACAGGGCCCAGAGTCAGCCCCAGCATTTT. Its translation is CASSLYRAQSQPQHF. V and J are TRBV28 and TRBJ1-5; D perhaps matches TRBD1 (6 bases). The CDR3 covers 15 residues. V was pared by 3 bases and J by 6 bases, with 15 bases between. Germline CDR1 is MDHEN and CDR2 is SYDVKM.

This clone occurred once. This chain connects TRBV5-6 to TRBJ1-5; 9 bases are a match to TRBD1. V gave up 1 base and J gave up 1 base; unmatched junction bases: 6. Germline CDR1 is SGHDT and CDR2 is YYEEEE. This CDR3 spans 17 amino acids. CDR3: CASSLYGDRESNQPQHF. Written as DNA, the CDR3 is TGTGCCAGCAGCTTGTATGGGGACAGGGAGAGCAATCAGCCCCAGCATTTT.

CDR3 loop: CASSPGTSSTDEQFF. The CDR3 nucleotides read TGTGCCAGCAGTCCCGGGACTAGCAGTACCGATGAGCAGTTCTTC. The gene calls are TRBV6-6 and TRBJ2-1; 9 bases are a match to TRBD2. The trim removed 5 bases at V and 8 bases at J, leaving 10 bases unmatched. Per germline, CDR1 MNHNY and CDR2 SVGAGI (reference sequence). There are 15 residues in the CDR3.

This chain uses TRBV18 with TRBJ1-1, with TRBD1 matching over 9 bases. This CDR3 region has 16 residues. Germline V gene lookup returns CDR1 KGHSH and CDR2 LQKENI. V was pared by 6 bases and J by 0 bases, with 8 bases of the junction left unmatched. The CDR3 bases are TGTGCCAGCTCCCAGGGACAGGGCGCAATGAACACTGAAGCTTTCTTT. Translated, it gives CASSQGQGAMNTEAFF.

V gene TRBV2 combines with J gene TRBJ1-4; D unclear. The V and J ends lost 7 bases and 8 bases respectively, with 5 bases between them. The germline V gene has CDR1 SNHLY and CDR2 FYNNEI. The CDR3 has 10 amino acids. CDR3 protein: CASMGEKLFF. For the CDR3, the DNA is TGTGCCAGCATGGGCGAAAAACTGTTTTTT.

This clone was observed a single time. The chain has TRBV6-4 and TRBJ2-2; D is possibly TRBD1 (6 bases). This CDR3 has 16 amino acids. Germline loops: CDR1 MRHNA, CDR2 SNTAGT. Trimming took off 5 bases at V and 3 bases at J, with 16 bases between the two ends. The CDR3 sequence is CASSQFGTRYTGELFF. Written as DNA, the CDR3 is TGTGCCAGCAGTCAGTTCGGGACAAGATACACCGGGGAGCTGTTTTTT.

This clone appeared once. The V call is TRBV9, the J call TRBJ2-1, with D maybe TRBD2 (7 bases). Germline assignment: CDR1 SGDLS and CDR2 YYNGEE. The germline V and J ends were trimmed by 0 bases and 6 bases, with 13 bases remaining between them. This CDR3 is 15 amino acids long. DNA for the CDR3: TGTGCCAGCAGCGTAGACGGAGGGGGGGGCAATGAGCAGTTCTTC. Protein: CASSVDGGGGNEQFF.

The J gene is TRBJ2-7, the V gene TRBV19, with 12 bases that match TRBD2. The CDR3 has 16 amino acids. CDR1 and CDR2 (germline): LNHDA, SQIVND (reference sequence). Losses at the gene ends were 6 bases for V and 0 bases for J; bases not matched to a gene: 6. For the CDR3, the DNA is TGTGCCAGTAGGCCTCTAGCGGGGGGGAGCTCCTACGAGCAGTACTTC. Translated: CASRPLAGGSSYEQYF.

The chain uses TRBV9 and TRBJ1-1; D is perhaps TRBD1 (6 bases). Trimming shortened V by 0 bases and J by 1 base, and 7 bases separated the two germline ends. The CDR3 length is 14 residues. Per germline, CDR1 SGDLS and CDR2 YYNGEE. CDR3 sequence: CASSVEQGNTEAFF. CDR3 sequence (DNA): TGTGCCAGCAGCGTAGAACAGGGGAACACTGAAGCTTTCTTT.

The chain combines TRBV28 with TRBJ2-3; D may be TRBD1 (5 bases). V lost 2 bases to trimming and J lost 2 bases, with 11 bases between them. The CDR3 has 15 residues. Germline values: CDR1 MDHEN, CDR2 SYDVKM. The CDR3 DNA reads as TGTGCCAGCAGTTTACCCGGCAGGGACACAGATACGCAGTATTTT. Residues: CASSLPGRDTDTQYF.

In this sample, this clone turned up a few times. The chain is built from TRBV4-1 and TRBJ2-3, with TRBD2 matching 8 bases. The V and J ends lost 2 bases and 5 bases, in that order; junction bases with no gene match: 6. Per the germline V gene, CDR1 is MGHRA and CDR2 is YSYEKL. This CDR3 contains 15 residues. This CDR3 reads CASSQSGGAEDTQYF. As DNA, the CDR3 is TGCGCCAGCAGCCAATCCGGGGGGGCCGAAGATACGCAGTATTTT.

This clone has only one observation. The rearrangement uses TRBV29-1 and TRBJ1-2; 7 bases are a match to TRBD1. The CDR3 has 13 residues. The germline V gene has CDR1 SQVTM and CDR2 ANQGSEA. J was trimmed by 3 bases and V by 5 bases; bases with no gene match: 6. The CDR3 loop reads CSVPSGTDYGYTF. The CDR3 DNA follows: TGCAGCGTTCCATCCGGGACAGACTATGGCTACACCTTC.

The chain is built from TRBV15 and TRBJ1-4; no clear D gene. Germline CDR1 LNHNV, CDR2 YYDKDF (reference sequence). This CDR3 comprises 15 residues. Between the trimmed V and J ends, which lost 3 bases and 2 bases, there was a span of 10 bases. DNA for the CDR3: TGTGCCACCAGCAGGGAGTTCCTTACTAATGAAAAACTGTTTTTT. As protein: CATSREFLTNEKLFF.